These 27 T cell receptor beta chains came from one sample sequenced in a study of blood T cell repertoires in COVID-19. TCRdb's copy holds only in-frame clones and misses some; the assay was immunoSEQ multiplex PCR. The profile shows roughly 400,000 clones, about 90% of them singletons. Source material: PBMCs or T cells enriched from blood (not recorded which). Every receptor here comes from a man in his late teens or twenties who had recovered from COVID-19.

This clone was seen a single time. The J gene is TRBJ2-2, the V gene TRBV7-9; D gene unclear. From germline, CDR1 is SEHNR and CDR2 FQNEAQ (reference sequence). The V end was cut by 5 bases, the J end by 2 bases, with 6 bases between. The CDR3 has 13 residues. This chain's CDR3 is CASSPLNTGELFF. The CDR3 DNA sequence: TGTGCCAGCAGCCCCCTTAACACCGGGGAGCTGTTTTTT.

The V and J genes are TRBV10-2 and TRBJ2-7; D uncertain. Germline-derived CDR1 and CDR2 are WSHSY and SAAADI. Deletions cut 6 bases from V and 6 bases from J, with 15 bases between. The CDR3 has 13 amino acids. CDR3 sequence: CASSDLQDFEQYF. In nucleotides, the CDR3 is TGCGCCAGCAGCGATCTTCAGGATTTCGAGCAGTACTTC.

The chain recombines TRBV3-1 (or the pseudogene TRBV3-2) with TRBJ1-5, with 10 positions matching TRBD1. The length of the CDR3 is 15 residues. Germline V gene data show CDR1 as LGHDT and CDR2 as YNNKEL (reference sequence). J gave up 6 bases and V 4 bases, and 6 bases lay outside the gene matches. DNA of the CDR3: TGTGCCAGCAGCCGCGGGACAGGGGAGTTTCAGCCCCAGCATTTT. Translated: CASSRGTGEFQPQHF.

CDR3 region: CASSPWPSGEQYF. Here the CDR3 DNA reads TGTGCCAGCTCACCGTGGCCCTCGGGGGAGCAGTACTTC. The rearrangement uses TRBV18 and TRBJ2-7; D may be TRBD2 (5 bases). Deletions cut 3 bases from V and 7 bases from J, with 13 bases between. The CDR3 is 13 residues long. The germline V gene has CDR1 KGHSH and CDR2 LQKENI.

This clone came up a few times. The gene calls are TRBV6-5 and TRBJ1-1; 8 bases align to TRBD1. V gave up 6 bases and J gave up 5 bases; unmatched junction bases: 11. CDR3 length: 15 amino acids. CDR1 is MNHEY and CDR2 is SVGAGI in the germline V gene. CDR3 residues: CASRIGRGLSTEAFF. CDR3 DNA: TGTGCCAGCAGAATCGGCAGGGGGCTGAGTACTGAAGCTTTCTTT.

The chain combines TRBV2 with TRBJ2-2; TRBD1 might be the D (5 bases). Germline-derived CDR1 and CDR2 are SNHLY and FYNNEI. The CDR3 has 14 residues. The ends were cut back, 6 bases at V and 0 bases at J, with 8 bases in the middle. The CDR3 DNA reads as TGTGCCAGCAGGATGGACACGAACACCGGGGAGCTGTTTTTT. It codes for CASRMDTNTGELFF.

The chain joins TRBV28 to TRBJ1-1; D gene ambiguous. The CDR3 runs to 17 residues. V was cut by 4 bases and J by 7 bases, with 25 bases left in between. Germline V CDR1 and CDR2: MDHEN, SYDVKM. The CDR3 DNA is TGTGCCAGCAGTTCCCTCGGGAGAGCGAGAAGCGTTGGTGAAGCTTTCTTT. This encodes CASSSLGRARSVGEAFF.

The V gene is TRBV18, the J gene TRBJ1-3; 8 bases agree with TRBD1. The trim removed 5 bases at V and 3 bases at J, leaving 9 bases unmatched. This CDR3 contains 16 residues. In germline, CDR1 is KGHSH, CDR2 LQKENI. Written as DNA, the CDR3 is TGTGCCAGCTCAACCCTGGACAGGGCGGTTGGAAACACCATATATTTT. This gives the protein CASSTLDRAVGNTIYF.

The V gene is TRBV27, the J gene TRBJ1-6; 9 bases line up with TRBD1. The junction had 27 bases not matched to a gene; V was cut back by 5 bases and J by 7 bases. Per germline, CDR1 MNHEY and CDR2 SMNVEV (reference sequence). This CDR3 comprises 22 residues. CDR3 protein: CASSTMRDRAKKAPFINSPLHF. Here the CDR3 DNA reads TGTGCCAGCAGTACCATGCGGGACAGGGCTAAGAAAGCCCCCTTTATCAATTCACCCCTCCACTTT.

V gene TRBV19 combines with J gene TRBJ1-2; D is perhaps TRBD1 (5 bases). Germline V gives CDR1 LNHDA, CDR2 SQIVND (reference sequence). The CDR3 is 14 residues long. V lost 3 bases, J lost 3 bases, and 11 bases lay in between. The CDR3 nucleotides are TGTGCCAGTAGTATGCGGGACCGGGACTATGGCTACACCTTC. Protein: CASSMRDRDYGYTF.

The CDR3 sequence: CASSSAGLNYEQYF. DNA for the CDR3: TGTGCCAGCAGCTCGGCGGGACTCAACTACGAGCAGTACTTC. This rearrangement joins TRBV11-3 to TRBJ2-7, with D possibly being TRBD2 (6 bases). Germline V lookup: CDR1 SGHNT, CDR2 YENEEA. The CDR3 runs 14 residues. With 4 bases removed from V and 3 bases from J, the gap between germline ends came to 13 bases.

The chain uses TRBV5-1 and TRBJ1-1; 7 bases map to TRBD1. Losses at the gene ends were 4 bases for V and 0 bases for J; bases not matched to a gene: 12. The CDR3 sequence is 17 residues long. Germline values: CDR1 SGHRS, CDR2 YFSETQ. The CDR3, as DNA: TGCGCCAGCAGCCAAGCGACAGGGACGCTTATGAACACTGAAGCTTTCTTT. The encoded protein is CASSQATGTLMNTEAFF.

The V and J genes are TRBV23-1 and TRBJ2-7; 9 bases fit TRBD1. TRBV23-1 qualifies as an ORF whose function is uncertain. J lost 0 bases, V lost 3 bases, and 18 bases had no gene match. The CDR3 is 20 amino acids. The CDR3 sequence is CASSHPGRQGELHLSYEQYF. The CDR3 DNA follows: TGCGCCAGCAGTCACCCTGGGCGACAGGGGGAACTACACCTCTCCTACGAGCAGTACTTC.

The chain recombines TRBV29-1 with TRBJ2-5; 8 nucleotides agree with TRBD1. Trimming at V came to 5 bases and at J to 2 bases, leaving 4 bases not matched to a gene. This CDR3 is 13 amino acids long. The germline gives CDR1 SQVTM, CDR2 ANQGSEA. CDR3 DNA: TGCAGCGTTTTGACAGGGGTACAAGAGACCCAGTACTTC. This sequence encodes CSVLTGVQETQYF.

This clone showed up just a few times. The chain uses TRBV5-1 and TRBJ1-6; D remains unclear. Germline V lookup: CDR1 SGHRS, CDR2 YFSETQ. Trimming took 4 bases from V and 2 from J, leaving 4 bases between them. The length of the CDR3 is 13 residues. The CDR3 reads CASSEAYNSPLHF. CDR3 nucleotides: TGCGCCAGCAGCGAGGCCTATAATTCACCCCTCCACTTT.

This clone occurred once. The genes are TRBV5-1 and TRBJ2-5; 12 positions match TRBD1. J was trimmed by 5 bases and V by 4 bases; bases with no gene match: 9. The CDR3 has 16 amino acids. CDR1 is SGHRS, CDR2 YFSETQ, per germline. The CDR3 loop reads CASSPGTGGAGETQYF. Written as DNA, the CDR3 is TGCGCCAGCAGCCCTGGGACAGGGGGCGCGGGGGAGACCCAGTACTTC.

The genes are TRBV28 and TRBJ1-1; no clear D gene. The V end was cut by 4 bases, the J end by 0 bases, with 12 bases between. CDR1 is MDHEN, CDR2 SYDVKM, per germline. This CDR3 has 15 amino acids. The CDR3 reads CASSSATALNTEAFF. CDR3 DNA: TGTGCCAGCAGTTCGGCAACAGCTCTGAACACTGAAGCTTTCTTT.

The V call is TRBV2, the J call TRBJ1-6; D ambiguous. V was cut by 6 bases and J by 9 bases, with 18 bases left in between. The CDR3 consists of 15 residues. Germline-derived CDR1 and CDR2 are SNHLY and FYNNEI. CDR3 protein: CASRLYPGSGSPLHF. The DNA for the CDR3 is TGTGCCAGCAGACTATACCCGGGGAGTGGTTCACCCCTCCACTTT.

The chain carries TRBV11-2 and TRBJ2-5; maybe TRBD1 (5 bases). The length of the CDR3 is 13 residues. The V gene lost 5 bases and the J gene lost 5 bases, with 12 bases spanning the gap. Germline values: CDR1 SGHAT, CDR2 FQNNGV. The CDR3 bases are TGTGCCAGCAGCACAGGTCCCCCGGAGACCCAGTACTTC. Amino acids: CASSTGPPETQYF.

The V and J genes are TRBV11-3 and TRBJ1-2; D is possibly TRBD1 (6 bases). V was cut by 5 bases and J by 2 bases, with 21 bases left in between. The length of the CDR3 is 17 residues. Germline V gene data show CDR1 as SGHNT and CDR2 as YENEEA. CDR3 sequence (DNA): TGTGCCAGCAGCAAAATCGCCCTGGACAGCCGAAACTATGGCTACACCTTC. This codes for CASSKIALDSRNYGYTF.

This clone was picked up one time. The genes are TRBV7-9 and TRBJ2-1, with TRBD2 matching over 8 bases. This CDR3 has 17 amino acids. CDR1 and CDR2 (germline): SEHNR, FQNEAQ (reference sequence). The junction had 10 bases not matched to a gene; V was cut back by 0 bases and J by 6 bases. This CDR3 is CASSLAPSAGVGNEQFF. DNA for the CDR3: TGTGCCAGCAGCTTAGCCCCCTCAGCGGGAGTTGGCAATGAGCAGTTCTTC.

The rearrangement links TRBV3-1 (or the pseudogene TRBV3-2) to TRBJ2-7; 7 nucleotides match TRBD1. This CDR3 comprises 13 residues. V dropped 4 bases and J dropped 5; count of bases not matched to a gene: 5. In germline, CDR1 is LGHDT, CDR2 YNNKEL (reference sequence). The CDR3 DNA reads as TGTGCCAGCAGCCGACTACAGGGGAACGAGCAGTACTTC. It yields the protein CASSRLQGNEQYF.

V and J are TRBV19 and TRBJ1-1; D unclear. Germline V gene lookup returns CDR1 LNHDA and CDR2 SQIVND (reference sequence). This CDR3 comprises 14 residues. V gave up 3 bases and J gave up 3 bases, with 11 bases separating them. In DNA form, the CDR3 reads TGTGCCAGTAGTATCTTAATGGAGGACACTGAAGCTTTCTTT. Translating gives CASSILMEDTEAFF.

The V and J genes are TRBV18 and TRBJ1-5; tentative D call: TRBD1 (6 bases). The V gene's germline CDR1 is KGHSH and CDR2 LQKENI. CDR3 size: 20 residues. Trimming left V 3 bases short and J 3 bases short, with 27 bases between. This CDR3 reads CASSPLSGTLFSINNQPQHF. In DNA, the CDR3 is TGTGCCAGCTCACCTCTGTCCGGGACATTGTTCTCAATAAACAATCAGCCCCAGCATTTT.

V is TRBV2 and J is TRBJ2-3; 15 bases map to TRBD2. Unmatched junction bases numbered 4, after V lost 6 bases and J lost 3 bases. The CDR3 consists of 16 residues. CDR1 is SNHLY and CDR2 is FYNNEI in the germline V gene. CDR3 sequence (DNA): TGTGCCAGCAGAAAAGGGACTAGCGGGAGGACAGATACGCAGTATTTT. Protein sequence: CASRKGTSGRTDTQYF. Drawing the rest from reference TRBV2 and TRBJ2-3, the complete variable domain is EPEVTQTPSHQVTQMGQEVILRCVPISNHLYFYWYRQILGQKVEFLVSFYNNEISEKSEIFDDQFSVERPDGSNFTLKIRSTKLEDSAMYFCASRKGTSGRTDTQYFGPGTRLTVL.

The chain combines TRBV29-1 with TRBJ1-4; D perhaps matches TRBD1 (5 bases). The CDR3 covers 12 residues. Trimming cost V 7 bases and J 6 bases, with 12 bases left between them. Germline V gene lookup returns CDR1 SQVTM and CDR2 ANQGSEA. The chain's CDR3 is CSGQGGDEKLFF. The CDR3 nucleotides are TGCAGCGGCCAGGGAGGGGATGAAAAACTGTTTTTT.

The rearrangement links TRBV12-3 or TRBV12-4 to TRBJ1-2, with D possibly matching TRBD1 (6 bases). The V end was cut by 9 bases, the J end by 6 bases, with 17 bases between. The CDR3 is 13 amino acids. The CDR3 bases are TGTGCCAGTGAGTACAGGGAAGGCAATGGCTACACCTTC. Translation: CASEYREGNGYTF.